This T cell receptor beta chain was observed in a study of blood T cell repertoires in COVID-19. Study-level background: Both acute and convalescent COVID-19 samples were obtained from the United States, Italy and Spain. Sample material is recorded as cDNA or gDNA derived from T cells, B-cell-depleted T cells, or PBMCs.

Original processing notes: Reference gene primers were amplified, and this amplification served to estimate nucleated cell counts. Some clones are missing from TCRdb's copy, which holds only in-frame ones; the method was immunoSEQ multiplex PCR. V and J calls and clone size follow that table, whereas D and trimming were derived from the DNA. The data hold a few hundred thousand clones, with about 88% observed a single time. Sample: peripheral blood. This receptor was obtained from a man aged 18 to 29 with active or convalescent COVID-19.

CDR3 amino acids: CASSPPRGVSTEAFF. The CDR3 DNA sequence: TGTGCCAGCAGCCCCCCCCGGGGGGTATCCACTGAAGCTTTCTTT. The rearrangement joins TRBV11-3 to TRBJ1-1; tentative D call: TRBD1 (5 bases). Trimming stripped 5 bases from V and 4 bases from J, with 17 bases between. CDR1 SGHNT and CDR2 YENEEA come from the germline V gene. This CDR3 spans 15 amino acids.